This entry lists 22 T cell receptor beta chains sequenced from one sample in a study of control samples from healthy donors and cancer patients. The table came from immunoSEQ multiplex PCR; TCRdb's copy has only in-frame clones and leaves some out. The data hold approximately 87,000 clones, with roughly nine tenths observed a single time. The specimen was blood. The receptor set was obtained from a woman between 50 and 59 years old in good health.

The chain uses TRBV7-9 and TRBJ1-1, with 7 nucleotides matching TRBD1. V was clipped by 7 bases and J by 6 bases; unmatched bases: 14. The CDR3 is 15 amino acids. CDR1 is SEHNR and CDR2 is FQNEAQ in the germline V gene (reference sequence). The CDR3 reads CASTKGGGRAPEAFF. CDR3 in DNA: TGTGCCAGCACCAAAGGGGGCGGAAGGGCCCCTGAAGCTTTCTTT.

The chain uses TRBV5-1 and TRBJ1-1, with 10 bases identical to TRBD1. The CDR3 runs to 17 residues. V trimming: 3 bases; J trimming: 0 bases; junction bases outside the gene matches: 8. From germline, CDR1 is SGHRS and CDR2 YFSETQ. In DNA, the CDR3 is TGCGCCAGCAGCTCGCGGACAGGGGGATTTATGAACACTGAAGCTTTCTTT. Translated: CASSSRTGGFMNTEAFF.

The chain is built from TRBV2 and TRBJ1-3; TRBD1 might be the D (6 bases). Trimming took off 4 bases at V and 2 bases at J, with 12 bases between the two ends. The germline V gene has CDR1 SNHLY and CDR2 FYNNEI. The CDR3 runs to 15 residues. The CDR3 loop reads CASSGTAYTGNTIYF. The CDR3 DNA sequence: TGTGCCAGCAGTGGGACAGCCTATACTGGAAACACCATATATTTT.

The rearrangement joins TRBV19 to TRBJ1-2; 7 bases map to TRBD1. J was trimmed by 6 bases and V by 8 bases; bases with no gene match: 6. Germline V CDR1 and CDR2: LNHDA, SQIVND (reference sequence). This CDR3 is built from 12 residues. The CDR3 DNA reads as TGTGCCAGTTACAGGGGCGTCGATGGCTACACCTTC. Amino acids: CASYRGVDGYTF. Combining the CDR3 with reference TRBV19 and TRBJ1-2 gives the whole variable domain DGGITQSPKYLFRKEGQNVTLSCEQNLNHDAMYWYRQDPGQGLRLIYYSQIVNDFQKGDIAEGYSVSREKKESFPLTVTSAQKNPTAFYLCASYRGVDGYTFGSGTRLTVV.

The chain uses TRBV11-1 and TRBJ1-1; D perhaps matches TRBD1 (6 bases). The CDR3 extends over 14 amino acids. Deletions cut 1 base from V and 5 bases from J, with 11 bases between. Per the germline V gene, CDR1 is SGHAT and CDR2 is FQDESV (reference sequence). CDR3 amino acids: CASSLDRQGTEAFF. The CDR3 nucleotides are TGTGCCAGCAGCTTAGATCGGCAGGGGACTGAAGCTTTCTTT. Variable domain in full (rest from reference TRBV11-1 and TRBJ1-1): EAEVAQSPRYKITEKSQAVAFWCDPISGHATLYWYRQILGQGPELLVQFQDESVVDDSQLPKDRFSAERLKGVDSTLKIQPAELGDSAMYLCASSLDRQGTEAFFGQGTRLTVV.

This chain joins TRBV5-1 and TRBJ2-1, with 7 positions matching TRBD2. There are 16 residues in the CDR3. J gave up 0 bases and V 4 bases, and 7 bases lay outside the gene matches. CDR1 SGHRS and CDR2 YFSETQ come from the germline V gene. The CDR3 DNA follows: TGCGCCAGCAGCGTAGGTGGGGGGGGCTCCTACAATGAGCAGTTCTTC. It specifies CASSVGGGGSYNEQFF. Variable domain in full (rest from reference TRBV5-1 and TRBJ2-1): KAGVTQTPRYLIKTRGQQVTLSCSPISGHRSVSWYQQTPGQGLQFLFEYFSETQRNKGNFPGRFSGRQFSNSRSEMNVSTLELGDSALYLCASSVGGGGSYNEQFFGPGTRLTVL.

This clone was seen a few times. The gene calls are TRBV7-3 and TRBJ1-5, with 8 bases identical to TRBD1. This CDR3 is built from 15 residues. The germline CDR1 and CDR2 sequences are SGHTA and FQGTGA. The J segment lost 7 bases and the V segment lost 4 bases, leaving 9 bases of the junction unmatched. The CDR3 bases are TGTGCCAGCAGCTATTACAGGGGGATCGGACAGCCCCAGCATTTT. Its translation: CASSYYRGIGQPQHF. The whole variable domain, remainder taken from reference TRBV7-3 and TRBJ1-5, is GAGVSQTPSNKVTEKGKYVELRCDPISGHTALYWYRQSLGQGPEFLIYFQGTGAADDSGLPNDRFFAVRPEGSVSTLKIQRTERGDSAVYLCASSYYRGIGQPQHFGDGTRLSIL.

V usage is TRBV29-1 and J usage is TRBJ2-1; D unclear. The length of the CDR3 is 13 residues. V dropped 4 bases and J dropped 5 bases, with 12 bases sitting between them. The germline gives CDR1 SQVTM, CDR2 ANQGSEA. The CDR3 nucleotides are TGCAGCGTTGCAGGTCAAGTTCACAATGAGCAGTTCTTC. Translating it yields CSVAGQVHNEQFF.

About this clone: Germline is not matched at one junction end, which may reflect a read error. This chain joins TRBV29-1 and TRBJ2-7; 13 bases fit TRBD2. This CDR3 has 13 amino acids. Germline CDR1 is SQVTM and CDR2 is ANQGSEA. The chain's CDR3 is CSVLTSGGLEKYF. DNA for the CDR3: TGCAGCGTTTTGACTAGCGGGGGGCTCGAGAAGTACTTC.

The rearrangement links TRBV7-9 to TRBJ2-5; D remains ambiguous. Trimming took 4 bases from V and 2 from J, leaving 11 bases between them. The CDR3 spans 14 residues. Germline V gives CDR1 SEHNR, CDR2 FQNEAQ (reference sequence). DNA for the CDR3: TGTGCCAGCAGCTCCCAAACGGTTCAAGAGACCCAGTACTTC. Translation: CASSSQTVQETQYF.

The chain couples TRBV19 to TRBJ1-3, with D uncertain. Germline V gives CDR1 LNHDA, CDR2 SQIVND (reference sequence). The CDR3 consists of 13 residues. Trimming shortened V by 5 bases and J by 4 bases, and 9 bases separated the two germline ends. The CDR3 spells CASSPQAGNTIYF. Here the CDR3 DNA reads TGTGCCAGTAGTCCCCAGGCAGGAAACACCATATATTTT.

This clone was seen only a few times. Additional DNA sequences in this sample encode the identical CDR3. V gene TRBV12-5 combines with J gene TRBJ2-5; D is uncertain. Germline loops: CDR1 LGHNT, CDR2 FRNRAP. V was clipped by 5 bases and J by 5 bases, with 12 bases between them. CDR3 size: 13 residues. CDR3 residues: CASGPPPGETQYF. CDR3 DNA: TGTGCTAGTGGTCCCCCCCCCGGGGAGACCCAGTACTTC. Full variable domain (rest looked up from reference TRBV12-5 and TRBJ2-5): DARVTQTPRHKVTEMGQEVTMRCQPILGHNTVFWYRQTMMQGLELLAYFRNRAPLDDSGMPKDRFSAEMPDATLATLKIQPSEPRDSAVYFCASGPPPGETQYFGPGTRLLVL.

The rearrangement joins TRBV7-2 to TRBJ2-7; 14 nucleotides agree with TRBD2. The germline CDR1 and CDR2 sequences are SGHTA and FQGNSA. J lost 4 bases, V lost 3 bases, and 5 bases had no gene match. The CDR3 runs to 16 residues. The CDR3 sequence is CASSFGTSGRGYEQYF. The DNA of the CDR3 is TGTGCCAGCAGCTTTGGGACTAGCGGGAGAGGGTACGAGCAGTACTTC.

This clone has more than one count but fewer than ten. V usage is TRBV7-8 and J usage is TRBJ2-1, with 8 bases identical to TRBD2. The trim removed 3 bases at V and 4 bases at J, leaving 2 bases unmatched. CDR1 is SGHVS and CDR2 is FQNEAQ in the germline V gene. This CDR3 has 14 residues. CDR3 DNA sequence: TGTGCCAGCAGCTTGGCGGGGGGATACAATGAGCAGTTCTTC. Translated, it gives CASSLAGGYNEQFF.

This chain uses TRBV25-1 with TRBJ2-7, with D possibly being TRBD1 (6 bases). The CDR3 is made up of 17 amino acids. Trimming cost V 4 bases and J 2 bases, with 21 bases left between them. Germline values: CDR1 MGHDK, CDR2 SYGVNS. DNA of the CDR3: TGTGCCAGCAGTGGGAAACCGGGACACCCGATGACCTACGAGCAGTACTTC. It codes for CASSGKPGHPMTYEQYF.

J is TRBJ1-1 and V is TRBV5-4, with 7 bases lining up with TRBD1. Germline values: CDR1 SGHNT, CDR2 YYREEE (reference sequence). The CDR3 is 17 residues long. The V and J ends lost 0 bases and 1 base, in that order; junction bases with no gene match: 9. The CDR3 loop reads CASSLGPTGPSNTEAFF. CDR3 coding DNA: TGTGCCAGCAGCTTGGGCCCGACAGGGCCCTCGAACACTGAAGCTTTCTTT.

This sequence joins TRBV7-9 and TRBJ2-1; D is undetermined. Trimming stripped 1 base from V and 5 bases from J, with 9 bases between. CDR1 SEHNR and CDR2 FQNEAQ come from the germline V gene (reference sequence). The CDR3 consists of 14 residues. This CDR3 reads CASSLGFSHNEQFF. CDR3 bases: TGTGCCAGCAGCTTAGGATTCAGCCACAATGAGCAGTTCTTC.

This CDR3 reads CASSQEVSRVEAFF. Written as DNA, the CDR3 is TGCGCCAGCAGCCAAGAAGTCTCGCGGGTTGAAGCTTTCTTT. This rearrangement joins TRBV4-1 to TRBJ1-1; D gene unclear. CDR3 length: 14 amino acids. Trimming cost V 0 bases and J 7 bases, with 12 bases left between them. Germline CDR1 and CDR2: MGHRA and YSYEKL.

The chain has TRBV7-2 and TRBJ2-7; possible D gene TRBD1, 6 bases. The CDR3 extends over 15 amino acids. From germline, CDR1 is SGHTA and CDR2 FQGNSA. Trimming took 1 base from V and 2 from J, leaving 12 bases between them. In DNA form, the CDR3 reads TGTGCCAGCAGCTTAGGGGGGCCCAGGACCTACGAGCAGTACTTC. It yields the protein CASSLGGPRTYEQYF.

CDR3 sequence reads: CSASKGDTEAFF. Here the CDR3 DNA reads TGCAGTGCTAGTAAGGGGGACACTGAAGCTTTCTTT. The rearrangement uses TRBV20-1 and TRBJ1-1; a weak D match, TRBD1 (6 bases). Germline values: CDR1 DFQATT, CDR2 SNEGSKA (reference sequence). This CDR3 spans 12 amino acids. Deletions cut 3 bases from V and 3 bases from J, with 8 bases between.

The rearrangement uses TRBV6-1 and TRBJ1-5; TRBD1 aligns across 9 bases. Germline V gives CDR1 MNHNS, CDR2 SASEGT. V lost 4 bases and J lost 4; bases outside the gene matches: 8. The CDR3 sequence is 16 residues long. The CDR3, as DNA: TGTGCCAGCAGTGGGTCGTTGGGGACAGGGAATCAGCCCCAGCATTTT. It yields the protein CASSGSLGTGNQPQHF.

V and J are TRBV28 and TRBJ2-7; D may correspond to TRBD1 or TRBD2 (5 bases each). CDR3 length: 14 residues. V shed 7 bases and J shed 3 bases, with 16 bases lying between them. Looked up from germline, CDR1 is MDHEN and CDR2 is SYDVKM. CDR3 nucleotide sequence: TGTGCCAGCAAAAGGGGACCAGCGGACTACGAGCAGTACTTC. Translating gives CASKRGPADYEQYF.